This T cell receptor beta chain is from a study of cytomegalovirus exposure and HLA in healthy donors (TCRdb year 2017). For the wider study: An earlier analysis of some 620 of the donors reported 250 to 300 Gb of sequence data and 117 million unique TCR beta sequences obtained from around 190 million T cells. The study profiled the T cell repertoires of under 850 subjects by immunosequencing and related them to cytomegalovirus serostatus. An earlier analysis of 587 of the donors applied high-throughput TCR beta sequencing to assess whether each TCR beta V gene segment acted as functional or pseudogenic. The number of typed donors differed by locus: about 629-630 for A, B, C, DRB1 and DQB1; approximately 520 for DQA1; 606 for DPA1; and roughly 470 for DPB1. The study was designed to test whether signatures of past pathogen exposure could be identified by cataloging public T cell receptors. Donor age, sex, ethnicity and CMV serostatus were compiled together with the repertoire data. Of the roughly 410 genotyped donors, less than 85% were placed in the genetic ancestry cluster associated with self-reported Caucasian donors. Among a few hundred genotyped donors of the cohort, an average of approximately 240,000 unique TCR beta nucleotide sequences were sequenced per donor, roughly a sixth of them non-productive. Along with the approximately 700-subject first cohort, a separate validation cohort of over a hundred different subjects was used. About 5 DR-DQ haplotypes were handled as single units for association and clustering, since linkage in the cohort was strong. Every discovery cohort repertoire had been produced on one sequencing platform. A later genetic analysis took genome-wide SNP genotypes for about 55% of the roughly 700 donors and used that subset as a discovery cohort. Rather than drawing on any new phenotypic data, the later analysis identified candidate immune exposures from TCR beta sequences and the way those sequences occurred across donors. To predict cytomegalovirus infection status, the study brought together high-throughput TCR immunosequencing, statistical association of individual TCRs with disease status, and machine learning. In a later analysis, previously published TCR beta repertoires from 670 or so donors were re-analyzed and high-resolution HLA genotyping was added so that TCR occurrence patterns could be studied. Both class I and class II loci were covered by HLA typing, at four-digit resolution. Around 320 gigabases of sequencing data and approximately 84 million unique TCR sequences were included in an early release covering over 600 HLA-typed donors.

Results and caveats for the whole study, not just this receptor: A total of fewer than 200 TCR beta chains were listed by the study as associated with cytomegalovirus. In this cohort, only TCR beta chains were sequenced, and detectable features were limited by the absence of alpha or paired-chain data. Because HLA typing was missing for some donors at each locus, association tests included only the typed subset. A later analysis reported that several top co-occurrence clusters appeared linked to parvovirus B19, influenza, CMV and Epstein-Barr virus. A later analysis found that most CMV-associated TCR beta chains appeared HLA-restricted, with HLA associations seemingly driven largely by CMV exposure. In a later analysis, HLA-associated TCR beta chains were found to be more clonally expanded and to have lower generation probabilities than equally common non-associated chains. In a later analysis, the rate of TCR association differed among HLA loci, with DRB1 alleles having the most associated TCRs and HLA-C alleles having the fewest. Linkage disequilibrium might explain the correlated functional status among segregating V segments, but an unknown experimental factor could not be excluded. Specific HLA alleles were associated with 15,000 to 20,000 TCR beta sequences at a false discovery rate of 0.05 in a later analysis. In a later genetic analysis, a missense DCLRE1C variant was associated with V-gene and J-gene trimming of TCR beta chains, and the association was replicated in an independent cohort. For the cohort, immune exposure information was limited to CMV serostatus. Because the 87-base-pair reads could not distinguish some IMGT-functional V segments, including TRBV6-2 and TRBV6-3, those segments were excluded. The classifier was reported to diagnose cytomegalovirus status with high specificity and sensitivity in both the original cohort and the validation cohort. An earlier analysis of approximately 590 of the donors showed that most TCR beta V segments appeared in productive rearrangements either about 90% or about 30% of the time, which broadly matched IMGT annotations. According to a later genetic analysis, donors in an Asian-associated ancestry cluster had fewer N-insertions in productive TCRs than the roughly 700-donor mean. Strong co-occurrence of HLA alleles, especially DR and DQ, made assigning TCR associations to individual alleles difficult. The sequencing pipeline was judged likely to have produced a cluster of highly shared sequence variants as a technical artifact. Most TCR sequences were seen in very few donors, while some public TCRs were found in many individuals. A further reported finding was that TCR beta sequences accurately predicted the HLA-A and HLA-B alleles for most subjects in the first cohort. Three of the identified cytomegalovirus-associated TCR beta chains were confirmed in vitro to be specific for cytomegalovirus antigens. Roughly uniform sequencing depth across donors was assumed in presence/absence analyses, although this assumption may not hold. The authors suggested that the approach could potentially be extended to other disease states and immunological phenotypes. Roughly 17 rarely observed V segments, including chromosome 9 orphons, were excluded from the earlier analysis of about 500 of the donors because counts were too low.

The cohort consisted of approximately 690 healthy bone marrow donors. At the time of sampling, all cohort members were nominally healthy, though unrecorded immune exposures were likely present. The donor tested CMV seropositive and was one of the 289 seropositive cohort members. Every donor gave a peripheral blood sample, and the peripheral blood mononuclear cells from that sample were used for TCR beta sequencing. Genomic DNA extraction from the blood cell samples was performed with the Qiagen DNeasy Blood Extraction Kit. The CDR1 and CDR2 encoded by the germline V gene are SGHRS and YFSETQ. For this chain, trimming is 5 bases at the V end and 2 bases at the J end, and the number of junction bases without a gene match is 6. Inclusive of the bounding cysteine and phenylalanine, the CDR3 is 14 residues long. Only the CDR3 DNA stays, 42 bases, in frame from base 1. The library was obtained by the immunoSEQ multiplex PCR assay. For the multiplex PCR, a mixture combining 60 forward primers for TCR Vbeta segments and 13 reverse primers for TCR Jbeta segments was used. The CDR3 region of rearranged TCR beta genes was amplified from genomic DNA with a multiplex PCR assay. The Illumina HiSeq System was used to sequence the amplified TCR beta libraries as 87-base-pair reads. In the authors' own workflow: In a later analysis, roughly 80 million unique TCR beta chains were counted across the roughly 610 repertoires, and about 10 million of these chains were shared by at least two donors. Raw reads were error-corrected and collapsed into unique sequences by a nearest-neighbor algorithm in which closely related sequences were merged to remove PCR and sequencing errors. Alignment of CDR3 sequences to IMGT reference sequences was used to assign V, D and J gene segments. For a sequence to be retained, at least a six-nucleotide match to both a V gene segment and a J gene segment was required. A rearrangement was called productive if the CDR3 had no stop codons and remained in frame with V and J, and every other rearrangement was called non-productive. CDR3 was defined by IMGT convention, running from the second conserved V-encoded cysteine to the conserved J-encoded phenylalanine. Sequences without an unambiguous match to a single V gene segment were excluded from the earlier analysis of over 500 of the donors. An earlier analysis of 550 to 650 of the donors classified V segments as functional when productive rearrangements were above 56.7% and as segregating when the standard deviation between donors was above 5%. A statistical classification framework was developed to diagnose cytomegalovirus status using the catalog of TCR beta chain sequences. A later analysis assigned V and J genes by comparing TCR nucleotide sequences with IMGT/GENE-DB human TR gene sequences. The TCRdist pipeline was used in a later analysis to assign CDR3 sequences and most-parsimonious VDJ recombination scenarios. In a later analysis, every TCR beta chain was defined by the combination of its CDR3 amino acid sequence and its V-gene family, and reads without a unique V-gene family were dropped. A later analysis removed 500 to 600 highly shared, low-generation-probability nucleotide sequences to deal with suspected cross-contamination and a sequencing artifact. A later analysis calculated a clonal expansion index for each public chain from normalized within-repertoire ranks of inferred template counts. In a later analysis, generation probabilities were computed with a VDJ recombination model fitted to out-of-frame rearrangements, and the resulting probabilities were checked against IGoR. A later analysis scored TCR-TCR, TCR-HLA and TCR-CMV co-occurrence with hypergeometric tests, applying a repertoire-size bias correction to TCR pairs. In a later analysis, false discovery rates were estimated by permuting HLA or CMV assignments 20 times. In a later analysis, co-occurring TCRs were grouped using DBSCAN, and TCRdist sequence similarity was added for clustering within HLA-allele-positive subsets. Repertoires with fewer than 30,000 or more than 120,000 public chains, plus five repertoires with anomalous nucleotide sharing, were excluded from co-occurrence clustering. TCRdb mirrors the immuneACCESS table, restricted to in-frame sequences. Some clones are absent from its copies; in checked studies, under half trace to an unresolved V gene, and the reason for the others is unknown. V and J calls and clone size are given by that table; D and trimming were obtained from the DNA. Recorded for this sample are 70,000 to 95,000 clones; about three quarters of them occurred a single time. The ten top clones hold approximately 5.3% of the sample.

As concerns this clone: Its antigen remains undetermined. Base qualities are not provided; no much larger clone lies one nucleotide away.

The sequencing sample was made of PBMCs. Here the chain combines TRBV5-1 and TRBJ1-2; TRBD1 matches 7 bases in the middle. This clonotype originated in a young man in good health and CMV-seropositive. The DNA sequence reads TGCGCCAGCAGGGATGGGGGACAGAACTATGGCTACACCTTC. The resulting protein is CASRDGGQNYGYTF.